Reported below is one TCR beta chain. Its antigen is not known. The data are from a study of beta chain features in type 1 diabetes. Study-wide background: Patients and healthy donors were similar in age, gender and cell yields. The study, taken as a whole, reports: Any HLA effect on TCRB rearrangement was left unresolved by small sub-analyses. Researchers reported that naive, central memory and Treg TCRB repertoires appeared more similar in patients than in healthy donors.

Germline V gene sequence: CDR1 SNHLY, CDR2 FYNNEI. The CDR3 length is 16 residues. Trimming took off 7 bases at V and 3 bases at J, with 16 bases between the two ends. A sort by CD45RO/CCR7/CD25/CD127/CD95/CD27 yielded CD4+ naive, central memory, regulatory and stem cell-like memory cells. Every isolated RNA sample was fully reverse transcribed, so sequencing captured expressed TCRB transcripts. The protocol was immunoSEQ multiplex PCR, while the TCRdb copy is restricted to in-frame clones and leaves out a portion. The table shows under 300,000 clones, with about 25% occurring only once. Specimen: central memory CD4+ T cells from blood. The chain carries TRBV2 and TRBJ2-6; possibly TRBD1 for D (6 bases). The receptor was isolated from a man younger than 40 in good health. The CDR3 is CASKAGAGSGANVLTF. The CDR3 region has the DNA TGTGCCAGCAAAGCAGGGGCGGGTAGTGGGGCCAACGTCCTGACTTTC.